The TCR beta chain under discussion was sequenced for a study of shared clonotypes between healthy human individuals (dated by TCRdb to 2020 to 2021). In terms of the full investigation: The cohort included a few men and a couple of women between 18 and 49 years of age. For each donor, CD4 naive and CD4 memory were each run on three plates, CD8 naive on two plates, and CD8 memory on one plate. To estimate repertoire size and how much clonotypes are shared between individuals, the study performed deep sequencing of blood TCR repertoires from a few healthy adults. Different laboratories and diverse techniques were used to prepare libraries and sequence TCR repertoires, to increase sequencing depth and limit assay-specific biases. Per donor, leukapheresis produced somewhere between about 0.85 and 10 billion PBMCs. Broad study findings and their caveats: Only blood was sampled, and tissue TCR repertoires likely differ from those in blood. Naive subsets generally had larger estimated clonotype richness than memory subsets. Because the study included only a small number of donors, the genetic and exposure-history diversity represented was limited. Across a handful of donors, roughly 5% of naive CD4, roughly 3.4% of naive CD8, approximately 2.5% of memory CD4, and 0.3% to 0.45% of memory CD8 clonotypes were shared. Compared with non-shared clonotypes, clonotypes shared by all four sorted-subset donors had higher generation probabilities. Based on pairwise subsampling, the degree of clonotype sharing among donors was expected to be affected by sequencing depth. Even with the large sequencing depth, rarefaction of the sorted-subset datasets indicated that sequencing was incomplete.

The germline V gene specifies MDHEN as CDR1 and SYDVKM as CDR2. The CDR3 holds 17 amino acids from the cysteine to the phenylalanine. CDR3 DNA is the only sequence kept; it has 51 bases, read in frame from the first base. Here V drops 3 bases and J drops 7 bases, and the junction holds 10 bases not matched to any gene. For this clone: Its antigen remains undetermined. Base qualities are missing; no much larger clone stands one base away.

CD8 naive samples were obtained by positive selection for CCR7 among CD45RO-negative cells, yielding a CD45RA+CCR7+ population from which TemRA cells were excluded. The donors were healthy, HIV-negative adults with no recently reported acute infections or vaccinations. All donors were Caucasian adults living in Nashville, Tennessee, USA. Blood was collected by leukapheresis, and PBMCs were isolated by Ficoll-Histopaque density gradient centrifugation and then cryopreserved in liquid nitrogen vapor phase. Purity and quantity of every magnetically sorted T cell population were checked by analytical flow cytometry. From each sorted fraction, genomic DNA was isolated and quantified by UV absorbance on a Nanodrop 2000c. Using the deep immunoSEQ assay, TCR CDR3 regions were amplified from genomic DNA by multiplex PCR. Genomic DNA extracted from each cell subset was distributed evenly over all wells of several immunoSEQ 96-well plates, and each plate served as one replicate. For sorted subsets, each replicate PCR was loaded with roughly 200 ng genomic DNA, equivalent to approximately 33,000 T cell genomes. Purified libraries were measured with a Qubit 3.0 fluorometer, size-checked on a Bioanalyzer 2100, and measured again with the KAPA Library Quantification kit. A separate single-read 150-cycle Illumina NextSeq 550 flow cell was used to sequence each immunoSEQ 96-well plate. On the authors' methods: Because the immunoSEQ output held only junctional sequences and lacked quality scores, the filtering could not match the filtering applied to full-length reads. Sequences were annotated with PyIR, a Python wrapper for IgBLAST v1.9, and V/J genes and CDR3 were assigned using IMGT germline references. Reads were removed for weak V/J assignments (E-value above 1e-6), missing CDR3, stop codons, out-of-frame junctions, or ambiguous translated residues. V3J clonotypes were defined as sequences sharing the same inferred V gene, J gene, and CDR3 amino acid sequence. The percentage overlap between two repertoires was calculated by dividing the number of shared unique clonotypes by the size of the smaller repertoire. Repertoire richness was assessed with RTK rarefaction, the Chao1 estimator, and Recon v2.1 estimates of unobserved clonotypes. For all TCRbeta clonotypes obtained by the gDNA method from a handful of donors, generation probabilities were computed with OLGA. Sourced from immuneACCESS, this table was stored by TCRdb with only in-frame sequences that have V and J called. A share of the clones is absent; for the studies checked, an unresolved V gene accounts for under half, and the remainder has no known explanation. That table furnishes V, J and clone size, whereas the DNA furnished D and trimming. In all, the sample holds some 2.1 million clones, and about 93% of those were seen once. The ten largest clonotypes hold about 1.7% of the sample.

The receptor comes from a man between 18 and 35 years old in good health. Some clones in this sample may be carry-over from other donors' samples. Source material: naive CD8+ T cells from PBMCs. This sample's cell subset or site label indicates: CD45RA+CCR7+. The sequence joins TRBV28 to TRBJ2-1; 12 junctional bases match TRBD2. CDR3 loop: CASSFFRTSGVLNEQFF. The nucleotide sequence is given as TGTGCCAGCAGTTTCTTCCGGACTAGCGGGGTGTTAAATGAGCAGTTCTTC.